These 3 T cell receptor beta chains came from one sample sequenced in a study of cytomegalovirus exposure and HLA in healthy donors. The PCR employed 60 Vbeta primers together with 13 Jbeta primers. This table comes from immunoSEQ multiplex PCR, and its TCRdb copy is limited to in-frame clones, with some not included. The data contain approximately 58,000 clones, approximately 80% of them singletons. Input material: PBMCs. The receptors come from a man aged 30 to 39 in good health and CMV-seronegative.

This clone was recorded once. V is TRBV15 and J is TRBJ2-4; D is unclear. V gave up 0 bases and J gave up 0 bases, with 3 bases separating them. Germline V lookup: CDR1 LNHNV, CDR2 YYDKDF (reference sequence). The CDR3 consists of 14 residues. DNA of the CDR3: TGTGCCACCAGCAGAGATCTAGCCAAAAACATTCAGTACTTC. Translating it yields CATSRDLAKNIQYF.

The chain uses TRBV29-1 and TRBJ1-2, with TRBD1 as a possible D gene (6 bases). The CDR3 runs to 11 residues. Germline CDR1 SQVTM, CDR2 ANQGSEA. The V gene lost 5 bases and the J gene lost 4 bases, with 8 bases spanning the gap. CDR3 region: CSVWTAYGYTF. For the CDR3, the DNA is TGCAGCGTTTGGACAGCCTATGGCTACACCTTC.

The V gene is TRBV6-1, the J gene TRBJ1-5, with 7 bases identical to TRBD1. The germline V gene encodes CDR1 MNHNS and CDR2 SASEGT. This CDR3 has 14 amino acids. With 5 bases clipped from V and 3 bases from J, the junction kept 4 bases outside the gene matches. The chain's CDR3 is CASSSDRVNQPQHF. The CDR3 DNA reads TGTGCCAGCAGTAGCGACAGGGTCAATCAGCCCCAGCATTTT.